These T cell receptor beta chains were read from a single sample in a study of vaccination effects on CD4 cells after COVID-19. These receptors lack a known antigen. The repertoire was sequenced with immunoSEQ multiplex PCR; TCRdb's copy has only in-frame clones and lacks some. The sample includes about 55,000 clones, under 70% of them seen just once. Sample: CD4+ T cells from PBMCs cultured with SARS-CoV-2 spike peptides, taken before COVID-19 vaccination. The receptor source for this set is a human donor who received a COVID-19 vaccine. Each CDR3 is given with its conserved first and last residue. Each record gives: CDR3 protein, CDR3 DNA, clone size, V gene, J gene, D gene. A D gene is named only where the DNA matches it firmly. Only some rows state a clone size, as once, few, many or a class for expanded clones.

cdr3_aa: CASSLRRTSASTDTQYF
cdr3_nt: TGTGCCAGCAGTCTGCGACGGACTAGCGCAAGCACAGATACGCAGTATTTT
clone_size: -
v_call: TRBV6-6
j_call: TRBJ2-3
d_call: TRBD2

cdr3_aa: CASRTAYTEAFF
cdr3_nt: TGTGCCAGCAGAACAGCGTACACTGAAGCTTTCTTT
clone_size: -
v_call: TRBV2
j_call: TRBJ1-1
d_call: -

cdr3_aa: CASSPAGKEGNTEAFF
cdr3_nt: TGTGCCAGCAGCCCAGCCGGGAAGGAGGGAAACACTGAAGCTTTCTTT
clone_size: -
v_call: TRBV5-4
j_call: TRBJ1-1
d_call: -

cdr3_aa: CASSLHVGPQHF
cdr3_nt: TGTGCCAGCAGCTTACACGTAGGCCCCCAGCATTTT
clone_size: few
v_call: TRBV7-9
j_call: TRBJ1-5
d_call: -

cdr3_aa: CAISEVRAGRRAGMGEQFF
cdr3_nt: TGTGCCATCAGTGAGGTTCGGGCAGGAAGACGAGCGGGAATGGGGGAGCAGTTCTTC
clone_size: -
v_call: TRBV10-3
j_call: TRBJ2-1
d_call: TRBD2

cdr3_aa: CASSPLPGQETQYF
cdr3_nt: TGTGCCAGCTCACCGTTACCAGGCCAAGAGACCCAGTACTTC
clone_size: -
v_call: TRBV18
j_call: TRBJ2-5
d_call: -

cdr3_aa: CAGKTSGDLGQFF
cdr3_nt: TGTGCCGGAAAGACTAGCGGGGACTTAGGGCAGTTCTTC
clone_size: -
v_call: TRBV2
j_call: TRBJ2-1
d_call: TRBD2

cdr3_aa: CAISETGSGNTIYF
cdr3_nt: TGTGCCATCAGTGAAACAGGGTCTGGAAACACCATATATTTT
clone_size: -
v_call: TRBV10-3
j_call: TRBJ1-3
d_call: -

cdr3_aa: CASSPTGGDTGELFF
cdr3_nt: TGTGCCAGCAGTCCGACAGGGGGCGACACCGGGGAGCTGTTTTTT
clone_size: -
v_call: TRBV11-3
j_call: TRBJ2-2
d_call: TRBD1

cdr3_aa: CASSAQPGLDPYEQYF
cdr3_nt: TGTGCCAGCAGCGCCCAACCGGGACTCGACCCCTACGAGCAGTACTTC
clone_size: -
v_call: TRBV9
j_call: TRBJ2-7
d_call: -

cdr3_aa: CASSLNENTEAFF
cdr3_nt: TGTGCCAGCAGTTTAAACGAGAACACTGAAGCTTTCTTT
clone_size: once
v_call: TRBV12-3/TRBV12-4
j_call: TRBJ1-1
d_call: -

cdr3_aa: CASSHRTGGATDTQYF
cdr3_nt: TGTGCCAGCAGCCACCGGACAGGGGGCGCAACAGATACGCAGTATTTT
clone_size: -
v_call: TRBV21-1
j_call: TRBJ2-3
d_call: -

cdr3_aa: CASSWGDNEKLFF
cdr3_nt: TGTGCCAGCAGCTGGGGAGACAATGAAAAACTGTTTTTT
clone_size: -
v_call: TRBV7-8
j_call: TRBJ1-4
d_call: -

cdr3_aa: CRGTDRYEQYF
cdr3_nt: TGCAGGGGGACAGATCGTTACGAGCAGTACTTC
clone_size: once
v_call: TRBV20-1
j_call: TRBJ2-7
d_call: TRBD1

cdr3_aa: CASSLYHGTANYGYTF
cdr3_nt: TGTGCCAGCAGTTTATACCATGGGACGGCCAACTATGGCTACACCTTC
clone_size: -
v_call: TRBV28
j_call: TRBJ1-2
d_call: -

cdr3_aa: CAWSRSDTNQPQHF
cdr3_nt: TGTGCCTGGAGTAGAAGTGACACCAATCAGCCCCAGCATTTT
clone_size: once
v_call: TRBV30
j_call: TRBJ1-5
d_call: -

cdr3_aa: CASSPLSGGLYEQYF
cdr3_nt: TGTGCCAGCAGCCCTCTTAGCGGGGGGCTCTACGAGCAGTACTTC
clone_size: -
v_call: TRBV7-9
j_call: TRBJ2-7
d_call: TRBD2

cdr3_aa: CASSGGGGAKNIQYF
cdr3_nt: TGTGCCAGCAGCGGAGGGGGGGGAGCCAAAAACATTCAGTACTTC
clone_size: -
v_call: TRBV5-6
j_call: TRBJ2-4
d_call: -

cdr3_aa: CASSPSGTSGNTGELFF
cdr3_nt: TGTGCCAGCTCACCTAGCGGGACTAGCGGTAACACCGGGGAGCTGTTTTTT
clone_size: few
v_call: TRBV18
j_call: TRBJ2-2
d_call: TRBD2

cdr3_aa: CASVKASGSYEQYF
cdr3_nt: TGTGCCAGCGTTAAGGCTAGCGGTTCCTACGAGCAGTACTTC
clone_size: -
v_call: TRBV2
j_call: TRBJ2-7
d_call: TRBD2

cdr3_aa: CAWTIGRVYGYTF
cdr3_nt: TGTGCCTGGACGATCGGCAGGGTTTATGGCTACACCTTC
clone_size: few
v_call: TRBV30
j_call: TRBJ1-2
d_call: -

cdr3_aa: CAWSKTRVHRMIGNVLTF
cdr3_nt: TGTGCCTGGAGTAAAACTAGGGTACACCGAATGATAGGCAACGTCCTGACTTTC
clone_size: -
v_call: TRBV30
j_call: TRBJ2-6
d_call: -

cdr3_aa: CASRPGQGARTDTQYF
cdr3_nt: TGCGCCAGCAGACCCGGACAGGGGGCCCGCACAGATACGCAGTATTTT
clone_size: few
v_call: TRBV5-1
j_call: TRBJ2-3
d_call: TRBD1

cdr3_aa: CASSLGGSEKLFF
cdr3_nt: TGTGCCAGCAGCTTAGGCGGGTCCGAAAAACTGTTTTTT
clone_size: -
v_call: TRBV7-2
j_call: TRBJ1-4
d_call: -

cdr3_aa: CASSPGTGPNSPLHF
cdr3_nt: TGTGCCAGCTCACCCGGGACAGGGCCAAATTCACCCCTCCACTTT
clone_size: -
v_call: TRBV18
j_call: TRBJ1-6
d_call: TRBD1

cdr3_aa: CASSSLSGSPLREQYF
cdr3_nt: TGTGCCAGCAGTTCCCTTTCAGGGTCCCCTTTACGTGAGCAGTACTTC
clone_size: -
v_call: TRBV28
j_call: TRBJ2-7
d_call: -

cdr3_aa: CASTPGRTSPYEQYF
cdr3_nt: TGTGCCAGCACCCCCGGAAGGACTAGTCCCTACGAGCAGTACTTC
clone_size: -
v_call: TRBV27
j_call: TRBJ2-7
d_call: TRBD2

cdr3_aa: CASSPQGVAGELFF
cdr3_nt: TGTGCCAGCAGCCCTCAGGGGGTGGCCGGGGAGCTGTTTTTT
clone_size: once
v_call: TRBV3-1/TRBV3-2
j_call: TRBJ2-2
d_call: TRBD1

cdr3_aa: CASSARGARGYTF
cdr3_nt: TGTGCCAGCAGCGCTCGGGGGGCGCGTGGCTACACCTTC
clone_size: -
v_call: TRBV6-5
j_call: TRBJ1-2
d_call: -

cdr3_aa: CASSLASGTEKLFF
cdr3_nt: TGTGCCAGCAGCTTAGCCTCAGGGACCGAAAAACTGTTTTTT
clone_size: -
v_call: TRBV7-9
j_call: TRBJ1-4
d_call: -

cdr3_aa: CASSWAGDGLAEKLFF
cdr3_nt: TGTGCCAGCAGCTGGGCCGGGGACGGGCTCGCTGAAAAACTGTTTTTT
clone_size: -
v_call: TRBV5-4
j_call: TRBJ1-4
d_call: -

cdr3_aa: CAWRYTGVETQYF
cdr3_nt: TGTGCCTGGAGGTACACAGGAGTAGAGACCCAGTACTTC
clone_size: -
v_call: TRBV30
j_call: TRBJ2-5
d_call: -

cdr3_aa: CASSPGRNYNSPLHF
cdr3_nt: TGTGCCAGCAGTCCGGGACGGAATTATAATTCACCCCTCCACTTT
clone_size: -
v_call: TRBV2
j_call: TRBJ1-6
d_call: -

cdr3_aa: CASSQDQSVADEQYF
cdr3_nt: TGTGCCAGCAGCCAAGATCAGTCGGTGGCGGACGAGCAGTACTTC
clone_size: -
v_call: TRBV3-1/TRBV3-2
j_call: TRBJ2-7
d_call: -

cdr3_aa: CASSFWGRVQETQYF
cdr3_nt: TGTGCCAGCAGTTTTTGGGGCAGGGTTCAAGAGACCCAGTACTTC
clone_size: -
v_call: TRBV27
j_call: TRBJ2-5
d_call: -

cdr3_aa: CASSLVSDNYGYTF
cdr3_nt: TGTGCCAGCAGCTTAGTGTCGGATAACTATGGCTACACCTTC
clone_size: -
v_call: TRBV7-9
j_call: TRBJ1-2
d_call: -

cdr3_aa: CAWSVGSNSPLHF
cdr3_nt: TGTGCCTGGAGTGTTGGGAGCAATTCACCCCTCCACTTT
clone_size: -
v_call: TRBV30
j_call: TRBJ1-6
d_call: -

cdr3_aa: CASSNFDRAQFF
cdr3_nt: TGTGCCAGCAGTAATTTCGACAGGGCCCAGTTCTTC
clone_size: -
v_call: TRBV6-2/TRBV6-3
j_call: TRBJ2-1
d_call: TRBD1

cdr3_aa: CASSLTSMGETQYF
cdr3_nt: TGTGCCAGCAGCTTGACTAGCATGGGGGAGACCCAGTACTTC
clone_size: -
v_call: TRBV5-4
j_call: TRBJ2-5
d_call: -

cdr3_aa: CATNKQGQETQYF
cdr3_nt: TGTGCCACGAATAAACAGGGCCAAGAGACCCAGTACTTC
clone_size: -
v_call: TRBV10-3
j_call: TRBJ2-5
d_call: -

cdr3_aa: CASSFTSGRGGADTQYF
cdr3_nt: TGTGCCAGCAGTTTCACTAGCGGGAGGGGAGGAGCAGATACGCAGTATTTT
clone_size: -
v_call: TRBV6-2/TRBV6-3
j_call: TRBJ2-3
d_call: TRBD2

cdr3_aa: CASSQVGVRQGAVDSNQPQHF
cdr3_nt: TGCGCCAGCAGCCAAGTGGGGGTACGGCAGGGAGCGGTGGATAGCAATCAGCCCCAGCATTTT
clone_size: -
v_call: TRBV4-1
j_call: TRBJ1-5
d_call: -

cdr3_aa: CAGDSRGIYNEQFF
cdr3_nt: TGTGCCGGGGACAGTCGAGGCATTTACAATGAGCAGTTCTTC
clone_size: -
v_call: TRBV30
j_call: TRBJ2-1
d_call: TRBD1

cdr3_aa: CASSLAQHPYGYTF
cdr3_nt: TGCGCCAGCAGCTTGGCACAGCATCCCTATGGCTACACCTTC
clone_size: few
v_call: TRBV5-1
j_call: TRBJ1-2
d_call: -

cdr3_aa: CASSVASREGGYTF
cdr3_nt: TGTGCCAGCAGCGTAGCAAGCAGGGAGGGTGGCTACACCTTC
clone_size: few
v_call: TRBV9
j_call: TRBJ1-2
d_call: -

cdr3_aa: CASSARLAGGTGELFF
cdr3_nt: TGTGCCAGCAGTGCCAGACTAGCGGGAGGAACCGGGGAGCTGTTTTTT
clone_size: few
v_call: TRBV28
j_call: TRBJ2-2
d_call: TRBD2

cdr3_aa: CASSSRDPYQETQYF
cdr3_nt: TGTGCCAGCAGTAGCCGGGACCCCTACCAAGAGACCCAGTACTTC
clone_size: -
v_call: TRBV5-4
j_call: TRBJ2-5
d_call: -

cdr3_aa: CASSIEAGSYNEQFF
cdr3_nt: TGTGCCAGTAGTATAGAAGCAGGGTCCTACAATGAGCAGTTCTTC
clone_size: few
v_call: TRBV19
j_call: TRBJ2-1
d_call: -

cdr3_aa: CASSASSWCSGANVLTF
cdr3_nt: TGTGCCAGCAGCGCATCATCGTGGTGCTCTGGGGCCAACGTCCTGACTTTC
clone_size: -
v_call: TRBV21-1
j_call: TRBJ2-6
d_call: -

cdr3_aa: CASSPRAQGLTNSPLHF
cdr3_nt: TGTGCCAGCTCCCCGAGGGCACAGGGACTAACAAATTCACCCCTCCACTTT
clone_size: -
v_call: TRBV18
j_call: TRBJ1-6
d_call: -

cdr3_aa: CASTTYNNEQFF
cdr3_nt: TGTGCCAGCACTACTTACAACAATGAGCAGTTCTTC
clone_size: few
v_call: TRBV2
j_call: TRBJ2-1
d_call: -

cdr3_aa: CASSLDHNVVETQYF
cdr3_nt: TGTGCCAGCAGCTTAGACCATAACGTGGTGGAGACCCAGTACTTC
clone_size: -
v_call: TRBV11-2
j_call: TRBJ2-5
d_call: -